These 5 T cell receptor beta chains came from one sample sequenced in a study of early T cells in non-severe SARS-CoV-2 infection. TCRdb processed the 5' RACE reads anew with MiXCR; each CDR3 protein has one entry. This sample has tens of thousands of distinct CDR3 sequences, with about 11% found just once. The sequenced material came from whole blood. The source of these receptors is an adult who was a healthcare worker with PCR-confirmed SARS-CoV-2 infection or an uninfected control (not recorded which).

This clonotype has more than one count but fewer than ten. The chain has TRBV11-2 and TRBJ2-5, with D hard to call. The CDR3 totals 12 residues. Germline assignment: CDR1 SGHAT and CDR2 FQNNGV. Trimming left V 3 bases short and J 4 bases short, with 6 bases between. The CDR3: CASSFDGETQYF. CDR3 sequence (DNA): TGTGCCAGCAGCTTCGACGGAGAGACCCAGTACTTC.

This clonotype has a handful of counts. This chain connects TRBV5-1 to TRBJ2-7; 9 bases agree with TRBD1. This CDR3 is 14 amino acids long. CDR1 is SGHRS and CDR2 is YFSETQ in the germline V gene. With V trimmed by 4 bases and J by 3 bases, 5 bases remained unmatched. The CDR3 sequence: CASSIRDRVYEQYF. The CDR3 DNA reads TGCGCCAGCAGCATCCGGGACAGGGTCTACGAGCAGTACTTC.

This clonotype was counted a few times. The chain couples TRBV20-1 to TRBJ2-2, with TRBD2 matching over 7 bases. Unmatched junction bases numbered 0, after V lost 1 base and J lost 1 base. The germline V gene has CDR1 DFQATT and CDR2 SNEGSKA (reference sequence). This CDR3 has 14 amino acids. The CDR3 protein is CSARAGGNTGELFF. DNA of the CDR3: TGCAGTGCTAGAGCGGGAGGGAACACCGGGGAGCTGTTTTTT.

This sequence joins TRBV19 and TRBJ1-2, with 9 nucleotides matching TRBD1. The CDR3 has 16 residues. Germline V gene data show CDR1 as LNHDA and CDR2 as SQIVND (reference sequence). The V and J ends lost 4 bases and 4 bases, in that order; junction bases with no gene match: 10. The CDR3 loop is CASSRPGTGIAYGYTF. The CDR3 nucleotides read TGTGCCAGTAGTAGACCCGGGACAGGGATCGCCTATGGCTACACCTTC.

The chain joins TRBV20-1 to TRBJ2-7; 10 bases are shared with TRBD2. In germline, CDR1 is DFQATT, CDR2 SNEGSKA (reference sequence). The length of the CDR3 is 15 residues. Unmatched junction bases numbered 10, after V lost 6 bases and J lost 2 bases. The CDR3 DNA reads TGCAGTGCGCGTACGCTAGCGGGAGACCCCTACGAGCAGTACTTC. Translated: CSARTLAGDPYEQYF.